Listed below are T cell receptor beta chains from one sample, sequenced in a study of T cell clonotyping in hematopoietic cell transplantation. TCRdb's copy holds only in-frame clones and misses some; the assay was immunoSEQ multiplex PCR. The sample has 65,000 to 80,000 clones, 90% to 97% seen once. The specimen comprised peripheral blood mononuclear cells, sampled before stem cell transplant. The source of these receptors is a woman between 50 and 59 years old with acute myeloid leukemia. Some clones in this sample may be carry-over from other donors' samples. Each CDR3 is given with its conserved first and last residue.

v_call	j_call	cdr3_aa
TRBV7-9	TRBJ1-5	CASSLGGYSNQPQHF
TRBV20-1	TRBJ2-5	CSAAPQETQYF
TRBV30	TRBJ1-1	CAWSVRTGEAFF
TRBV30	TRBJ1-2	CAWSAGVGYTF
TRBV5-8	TRBJ2-7	CASSLHRGSYEQYF
TRBV13	TRBJ2-1	CASSPPDEQFF
TRBV5-1	TRBJ2-3	CASRIAGGADTQYF
TRBV11-2	TRBJ1-1	CASSLEARTNTEAFF
TRBV5-1	TRBJ2-7	CASSFGGLAGPYEQYF
TRBV5-6	TRBJ2-2	CASSTKTGELFF
TRBV5-1	TRBJ1-3	CASSSQATDSGNTIYF
TRBV6-6	TRBJ2-1	CASRDRTAYNEQFF
TRBV2	TRBJ1-2	CASSVQGAAYGYTF
TRBV7-2	TRBJ1-5	CASSVGQYQPQHF
TRBV28	TRBJ2-7	CASSLRAEEQYF
TRBV7-2	TRBJ2-7	CASSLGGTAYEQYF
TRBV6-5	TRBJ1-2	CASSTDANYGYTF
TRBV5-1	TRBJ1-6	CASGRGISPLHF
TRBV4-1	TRBJ2-3	CASSQDRLLSTDTQYF
TRBV15	TRBJ1-2	CATSRAAGQALYGYTF
TRBV10-3	TRBJ1-2	CAIRTGDLSSYGYTF
TRBV5-1	TRBJ2-5	CASSPVAGGLETQYF
TRBV9	TRBJ2-2	CASSVGGVRHGELFF
TRBV19	TRBJ2-7	CASSVQDRTYEQYF
TRBV5-1	TRBJ1-1	CASSFELSTEAFF
TRBV2	TRBJ2-7	CASTYRSGYEQYF
TRBV6-5	TRBJ1-1	CATGVTVNTEAFF
TRBV30	TRBJ1-1	CAWSVYGTLGANTEAFF
TRBV20-1	TRBJ1-4	CSARGEKLFF
TRBV19	TRBJ1-1	CASSIGRIMNTEAFF
TRBV5-1	TRBJ2-1	CASTTVVGDNEQFF
TRBV28	TRBJ1-2	CASSFLGAGGSLYTF
TRBV5-1	TRBJ2-3	CASWDGASTDTQYF
TRBV11-2	TRBJ2-3	CASSFTTDTQYF
TRBV4-2	TRBJ2-7	CASSQDGTGGSYEQYF
TRBV5-1	TRBJ2-7	CASSPGTGDYEQYF
TRBV6-5	TRBJ2-1	CASGAGGPPGEQFF
TRBV30	TRBJ2-7	CAWSVRQALSYEQYF